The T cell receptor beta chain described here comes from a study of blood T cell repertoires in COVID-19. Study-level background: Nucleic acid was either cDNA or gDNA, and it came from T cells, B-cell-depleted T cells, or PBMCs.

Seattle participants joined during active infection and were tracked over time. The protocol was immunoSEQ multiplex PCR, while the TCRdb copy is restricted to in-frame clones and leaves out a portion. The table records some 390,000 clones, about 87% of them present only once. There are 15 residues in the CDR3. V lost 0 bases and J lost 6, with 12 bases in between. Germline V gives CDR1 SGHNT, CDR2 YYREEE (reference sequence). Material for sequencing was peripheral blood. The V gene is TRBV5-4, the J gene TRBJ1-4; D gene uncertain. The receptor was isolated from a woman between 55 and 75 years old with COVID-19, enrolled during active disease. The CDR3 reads CASSLGANMDEKLFF. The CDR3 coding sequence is TGTGCCAGCAGCTTGGGAGCAAATATGGATGAAAAACTGTTTTTT.